This T cell receptor beta chain stems from a study of CD8 T cells in Susac syndrome. There are 15 residues in the CDR3. Germline V gene data show CDR1 as LGHDT and CDR2 as YNNKEL (reference sequence). The germline V and J ends were trimmed by 4 bases and 2 bases, with 9 bases remaining between them. The study sequenced TCR beta in blood CD8+ and CD4+ T cells. When the RNA was reverse transcribed, random hexamers were used with an input of roughly 0.45 to 1 ug. Coverage of TCR beta CDR3 amplification by immunoSEQ multiplex PCR extended to 54 Vbeta and 13 Jbeta. TCRdb redid the calling of the immunoSEQ multiplex PCR reads with MiXCR, one entry per CDR3 protein. The sample lists 100,000 to 150,000 distinct CDR3 sequences; more than 85% were seen once.

V and J are TRBV3-1 and TRBJ2-6; tentatively, D is TRBD1 (6 bases). The receptor was derived from a human donor with multiple sclerosis. The specimen was CD4+ T cells from PBMCs. CDR3 region: CASSRAGAGANVLTF. As DNA, the CDR3 is TGTGCCAGCAGCCGGGCAGGGGCTGGGGCCAACGTCCTGACTTTC.